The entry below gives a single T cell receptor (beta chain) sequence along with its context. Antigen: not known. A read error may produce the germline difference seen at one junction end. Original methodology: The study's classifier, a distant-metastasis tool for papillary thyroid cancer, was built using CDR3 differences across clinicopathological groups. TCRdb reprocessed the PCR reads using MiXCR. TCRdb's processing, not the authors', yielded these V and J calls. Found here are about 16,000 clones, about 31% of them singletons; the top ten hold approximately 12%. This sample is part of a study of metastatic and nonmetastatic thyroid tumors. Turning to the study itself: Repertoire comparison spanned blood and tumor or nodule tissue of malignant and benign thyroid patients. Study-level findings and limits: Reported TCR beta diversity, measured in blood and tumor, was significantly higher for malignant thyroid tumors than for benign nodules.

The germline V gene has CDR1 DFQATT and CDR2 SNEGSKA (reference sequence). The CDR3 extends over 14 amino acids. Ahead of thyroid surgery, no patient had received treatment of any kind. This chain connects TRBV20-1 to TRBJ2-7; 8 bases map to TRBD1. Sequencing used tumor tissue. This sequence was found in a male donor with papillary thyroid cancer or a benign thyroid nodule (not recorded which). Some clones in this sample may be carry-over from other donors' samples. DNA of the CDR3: TGCAGTGTCAAGACCCCCGGACAGGGCAGAGAGCAGTTGTTC. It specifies CSVKTPGQGREQLF.